This T cell receptor (beta chain) is from a study of shared clonotypes between healthy human individuals. Profiling relied on immunoSEQ multiplex PCR, and the TCRdb table lists in-frame clones only, not all of them. The sample comprises 2,500,000 or so clones, 90% to 95% of which are singletons, and over 0.12% rests with the top ten. The study, taken as a whole, reports: Despite large depth, rarefaction showed incomplete sorted-subset sequencing. An expected dependence of interdonor clonotype sharing on sequencing depth was noted. Relative to memory subsets, naive subsets generally showed larger estimated richness.

On this clone: The antigen is undetermined.

This CDR3 region has 15 residues. Trimming cost V 6 bases and J 5 bases; bases outside gene matches: 6. CDR1 and CDR2 from the germline V gene are ENHRY and SYGVKD. The sequenced sample consisted of naive CD4+ T cells sorted from blood. Noted subset: CD45RA+ positively selected. This chain uses TRBV10-3 with TRBJ2-1; 11 bases fit TRBD2. The sequence was collected from a man in his late teens or twenties in good health. CDR3 loop: CAIRTTSGTHNEQFF. The CDR3 DNA is TGTGCCATCAGGACGACTAGCGGGACCCACAATGAGCAGTTCTTC.